This T cell receptor (beta chain) appears in the sequencing data of a study of blood T cell repertoires in COVID-19. Living in about 25 US areas, the participants were between roughly 18 and 89 years of age. Sequencing used immunoSEQ multiplex PCR; TCRdb keeps in-frame clones, though not all of them. This table has 200,000 to 250,000 clones, nearly 90% appearing once. Germline V CDR1 and CDR2: WNHNN, SYGVQD (reference sequence). V was pared by 1 base and J by 0 bases, with 3 bases of the junction left unmatched. The CDR3 loop spans 19 amino acids. Sequencing input: PBMCs or T cells enriched from blood (not recorded which). The J gene is TRBJ2-1, the V gene TRBV10-1, with 16 bases fitting TRBD2. This sequence was found in a man aged 30 to 45 who had been exposed to COVID-19. The CDR3 region has the DNA TGCGCCAGCAGTGAGTTGGGGACTAGCGGGGGGGCCTCCTACAATGAGCAGTTCTTC. It translates to CASSELGTSGGASYNEQFF.